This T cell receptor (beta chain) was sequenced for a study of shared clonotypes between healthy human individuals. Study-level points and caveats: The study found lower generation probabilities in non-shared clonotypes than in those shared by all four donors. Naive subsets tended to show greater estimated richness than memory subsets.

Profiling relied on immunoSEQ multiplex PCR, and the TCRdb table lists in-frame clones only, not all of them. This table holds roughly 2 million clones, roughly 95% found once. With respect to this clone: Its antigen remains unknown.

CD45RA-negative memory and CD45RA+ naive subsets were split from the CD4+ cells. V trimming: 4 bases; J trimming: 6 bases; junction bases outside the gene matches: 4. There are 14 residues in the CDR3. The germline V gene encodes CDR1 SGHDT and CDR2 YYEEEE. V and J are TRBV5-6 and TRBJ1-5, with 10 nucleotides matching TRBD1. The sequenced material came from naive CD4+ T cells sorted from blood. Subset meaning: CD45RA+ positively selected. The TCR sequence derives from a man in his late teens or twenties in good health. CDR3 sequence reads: CASSRGTGVQPQHF. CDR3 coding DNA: TGTGCCAGCAGCCGCGGGACAGGGGTTCAGCCCCAGCATTTT.